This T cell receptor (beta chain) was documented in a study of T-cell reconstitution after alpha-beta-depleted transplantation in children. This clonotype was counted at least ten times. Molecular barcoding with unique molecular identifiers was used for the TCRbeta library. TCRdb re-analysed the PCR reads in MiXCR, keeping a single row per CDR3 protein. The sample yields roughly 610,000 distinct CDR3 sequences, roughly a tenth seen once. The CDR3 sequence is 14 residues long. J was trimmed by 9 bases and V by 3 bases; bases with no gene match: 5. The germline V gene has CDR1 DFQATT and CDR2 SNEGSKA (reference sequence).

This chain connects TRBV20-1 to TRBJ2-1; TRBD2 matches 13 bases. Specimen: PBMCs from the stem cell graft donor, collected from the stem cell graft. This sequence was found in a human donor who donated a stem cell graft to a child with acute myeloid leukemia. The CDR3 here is CSASGLAGAAEQFF. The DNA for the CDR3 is TGCAGTGCTAGTGGACTAGCGGGAGCGGCTGAGCAGTTCTTC.